This TCR beta chain was sequenced in a study of tumor-infiltrating lymphocytes in primary liver carcinoma. At the level of the study: Productive TCRbeta read counts per sample ran from roughly 3.5 to 7 million and were similar across tissue types.

CDR3 length: 15 amino acids. In the case of this clonotype: Germline and junction disagree at one end, which may indicate a read error.

TCR beta cDNA was reverse-transcribed from roughly 520 ng of total RNA. The reaction used a constant-region primer and ProtoScript II reverse transcriptase. Researchers made the TCR beta libraries by running three nested multiplex PCR rounds with slightly modified ARM-PCR. Use of TRBV1-TRBV30 forward primers with a C-beta reverse primer characterized the first two PCR rounds, which lasted about 10 cycles each. MiXCR, run by TCRdb on the multiplex PCR reads, gives a single entry per CDR3 protein. The sample has 150,000 to 200,000 distinct CDR3 sequences; around four fifths are singletons. The tissue used was unsorted bulk material of about 19-31 mg. RNA and DNA were co-extracted from it with the AllPrep DNA/RNA mini kit. Primary liver carcinoma, confirmed by histopathology, was surgically resected.

The clonotype originates from a man aged 40-55 years with primary liver carcinoma and hepatitis B virus infection. The sequencing input was tumor tissue from primary liver carcinoma. V is TRBV12-3 or TRBV12-4 and J is TRBJ1-5; 8 bases agree with TRBD1. CDR3 amino acids: CDSSPQGQGQQPQHF. The CDR3 DNA sequence: TGTGACAGCAGTCCGCAAGGACAGGGTCAGCAGCCCCAGCATTTT.